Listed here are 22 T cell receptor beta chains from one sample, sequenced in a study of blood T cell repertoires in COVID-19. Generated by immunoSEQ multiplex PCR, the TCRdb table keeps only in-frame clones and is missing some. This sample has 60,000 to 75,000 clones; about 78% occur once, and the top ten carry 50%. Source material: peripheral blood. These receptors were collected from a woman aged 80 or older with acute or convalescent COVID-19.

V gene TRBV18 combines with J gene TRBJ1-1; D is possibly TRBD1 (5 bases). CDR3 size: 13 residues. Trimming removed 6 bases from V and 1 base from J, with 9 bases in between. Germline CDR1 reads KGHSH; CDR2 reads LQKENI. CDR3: CASSEQGNTEAFF. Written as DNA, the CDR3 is TGTGCCAGCTCCGAGCAGGGGAACACTGAAGCTTTCTTT.

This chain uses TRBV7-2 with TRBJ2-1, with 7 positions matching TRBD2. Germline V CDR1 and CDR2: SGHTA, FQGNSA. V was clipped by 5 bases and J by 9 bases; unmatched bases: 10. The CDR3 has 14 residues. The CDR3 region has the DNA TGTGCCAGCAGCCGGGGGGTTGGGGATGGTGAGCAGTTCTTC. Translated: CASSRGVGDGEQFF.

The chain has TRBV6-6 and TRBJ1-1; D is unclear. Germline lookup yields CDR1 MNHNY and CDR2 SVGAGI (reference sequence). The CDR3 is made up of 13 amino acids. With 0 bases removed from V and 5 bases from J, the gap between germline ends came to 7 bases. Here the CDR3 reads CASSYSPGTEAFF. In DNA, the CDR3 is TGTGCCAGCAGTTACTCGCCGGGGACTGAAGCTTTCTTT.

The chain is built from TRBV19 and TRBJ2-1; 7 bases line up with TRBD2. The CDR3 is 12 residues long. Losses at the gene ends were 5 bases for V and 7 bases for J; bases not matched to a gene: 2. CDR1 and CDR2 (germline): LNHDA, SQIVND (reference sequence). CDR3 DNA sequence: TGTGCCAGTAGTGCGGGACTAAATGAGCAGTTCTTC. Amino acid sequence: CASSAGLNEQFF. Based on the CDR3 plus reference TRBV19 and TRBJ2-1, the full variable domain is DGGITQSPKYLFRKEGQNVTLSCEQNLNHDAMYWYRQDPGQGLRLIYYSQIVNDFQKGDIAEGYSVSREKKESFPLTVTSAQKNPTAFYLCASSAGLNEQFFGPGTRLTVL.

The CDR3 nucleotides are TGCGCCAGCGGAGAACAGGGAGACGAGACCCAGTACTTC. Protein product: CASGEQGDETQYF. J is TRBJ2-5 and V is TRBV5-1, with D possibly being TRBD1 (6 bases). This CDR3 spans 13 amino acids. V gave up 7 bases and J gave up 5 bases, with 15 bases separating them. Looked up from germline, CDR1 is SGHRS and CDR2 is YFSETQ.

CDR3 loop: CASSQGQSSSYEQYF. Written as DNA, the CDR3 is TGTGCCAGCAGCCAGGGACAGTCGAGCTCCTACGAGCAGTACTTC. The V call is TRBV7-9, the J call TRBJ2-7; 7 bases match TRBD1. The V gene end was trimmed by 5 bases and the J gene end by 0 bases; junction bases not matched to a gene: 7. Germline V gene data show CDR1 as SEHNR and CDR2 as FQNEAQ (reference sequence). The CDR3 has 15 residues.

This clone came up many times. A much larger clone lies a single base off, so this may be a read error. The CDR3: CASCLGRAPRTGELFF. CDR3 DNA sequence: TGCGCCAGCTGCTTGGGGCGGGCCCCCCGCACCGGGGAGCTGTTTTTT. This chain uses TRBV5-1 with TRBJ2-2; D may match TRBD1 or TRBD2 (5 bases each). Looked up from germline, CDR1 is SGHRS and CDR2 is YFSETQ. The CDR3 is made up of 16 amino acids.

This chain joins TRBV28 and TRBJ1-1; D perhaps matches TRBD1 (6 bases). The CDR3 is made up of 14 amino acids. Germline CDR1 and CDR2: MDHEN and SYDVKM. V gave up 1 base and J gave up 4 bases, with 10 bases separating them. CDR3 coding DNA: TGTGCCAGCAGTTTATCCAACAGGGCCACTGAAGCTTTCTTT. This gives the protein CASSLSNRATEAFF.

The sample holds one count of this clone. The CDR3 region has the DNA TGTGCCAGCAGAGAGGGCACCACAGATACGCAGTATTTT. Translated, it gives CASREGTTDTQYF. The V and J genes are TRBV5-4 and TRBJ2-3; the D gene is possibly TRBD2 (5 bases). The CDR3 has 13 residues. Germline lookup yields CDR1 SGHNT and CDR2 YYREEE (reference sequence). The ends were cut back, 5 bases at V and 2 bases at J, with 9 bases in the middle.

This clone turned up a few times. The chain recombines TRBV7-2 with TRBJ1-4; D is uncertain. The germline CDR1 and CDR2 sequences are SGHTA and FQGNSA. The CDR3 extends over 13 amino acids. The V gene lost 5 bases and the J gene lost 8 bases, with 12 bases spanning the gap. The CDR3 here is CASSLLMREKLFF. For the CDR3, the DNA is TGTGCCAGCAGCCTTCTTATGAGAGAAAAACTGTTTTTT.

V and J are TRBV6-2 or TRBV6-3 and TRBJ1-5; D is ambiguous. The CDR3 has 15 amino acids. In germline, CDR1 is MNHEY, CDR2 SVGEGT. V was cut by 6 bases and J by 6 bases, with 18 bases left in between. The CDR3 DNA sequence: TGTGCCAGCAGCCGGGAGGCGGGCTCAGGTCAGCCCCAGCATTTT. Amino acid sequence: CASSREAGSGQPQHF.

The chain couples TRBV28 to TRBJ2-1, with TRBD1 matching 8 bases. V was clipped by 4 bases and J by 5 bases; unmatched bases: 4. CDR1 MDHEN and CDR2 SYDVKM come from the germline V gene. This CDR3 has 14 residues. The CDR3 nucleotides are TGTGCCAGCAGTTCTACGGGACAGGACAATGAGCAGTTCTTC. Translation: CASSSTGQDNEQFF.

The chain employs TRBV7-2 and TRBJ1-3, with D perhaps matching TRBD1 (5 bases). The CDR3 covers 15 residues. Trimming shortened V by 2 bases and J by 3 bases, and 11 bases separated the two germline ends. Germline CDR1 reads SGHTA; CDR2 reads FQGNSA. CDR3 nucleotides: TGTGCCAGCAGCTTACAGGGTCAAGGTGGAAACACCATATATTTT. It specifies CASSLQGQGGNTIYF.

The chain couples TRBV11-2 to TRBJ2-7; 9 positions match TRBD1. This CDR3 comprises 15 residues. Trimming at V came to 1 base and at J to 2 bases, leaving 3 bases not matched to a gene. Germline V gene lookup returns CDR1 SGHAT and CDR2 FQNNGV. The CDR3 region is CASSLVWDRAYEQYF. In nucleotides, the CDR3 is TGTGCCAGCAGCTTAGTTTGGGACAGGGCCTACGAGCAGTACTTC.

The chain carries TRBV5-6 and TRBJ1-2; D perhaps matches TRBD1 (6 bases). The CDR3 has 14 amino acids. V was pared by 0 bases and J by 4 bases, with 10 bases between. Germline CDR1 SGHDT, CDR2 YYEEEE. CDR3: CASSLGQVVYGYTF. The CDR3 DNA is TGTGCCAGCAGCTTGGGACAGGTTGTCTATGGCTACACCTTC.

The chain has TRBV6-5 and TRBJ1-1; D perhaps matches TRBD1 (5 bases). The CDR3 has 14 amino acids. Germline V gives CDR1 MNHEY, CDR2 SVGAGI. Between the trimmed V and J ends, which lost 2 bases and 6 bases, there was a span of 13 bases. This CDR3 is CASSYKAGVAEAFF. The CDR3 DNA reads TGTGCCAGCAGTTACAAAGCGGGGGTGGCTGAAGCTTTCTTT.

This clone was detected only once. CDR3 in amino acids: CAWSVNRNTEAFF. In nucleotides, the CDR3 is TGTGCCTGGAGTGTAAACAGGAACACTGAAGCTTTCTTT. The chain is built from TRBV30 and TRBJ1-1; no definite D call. The CDR3 length is 13 residues. The V end was cut by 0 bases, the J end by 1 base, with 6 bases between. Germline-derived CDR1 and CDR2 are GTSNPN and SVGIG (reference sequence).

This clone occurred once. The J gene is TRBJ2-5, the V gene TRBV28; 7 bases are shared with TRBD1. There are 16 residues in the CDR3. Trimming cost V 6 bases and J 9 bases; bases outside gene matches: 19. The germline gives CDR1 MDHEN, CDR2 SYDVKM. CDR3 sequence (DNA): TGTGCCAGCAGCCTTGCCGGGACAGTGGGGGATGCGTCCCAGTACTTC. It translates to CASSLAGTVGDASQYF.

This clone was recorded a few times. The CDR3 bases are TGTGCCAGCAGTCCTTGGCGGGCGCGGGGCTACACCTTC. This sequence encodes CASSPWRARGYTF. The chain combines TRBV28 with TRBJ1-2; D gene uncertain. This CDR3 spans 13 amino acids. Germline V gives CDR1 MDHEN, CDR2 SYDVKM. With 5 bases removed from V and 8 bases from J, the gap between germline ends came to 15 bases.

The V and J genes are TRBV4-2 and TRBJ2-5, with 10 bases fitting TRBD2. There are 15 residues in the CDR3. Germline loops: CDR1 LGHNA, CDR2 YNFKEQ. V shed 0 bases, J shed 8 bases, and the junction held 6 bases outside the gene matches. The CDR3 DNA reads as TGTGCCAGCAGCCAAGATCCGGGACTAGCGAGAACCCAGTACTTC. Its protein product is CASSQDPGLARTQYF.

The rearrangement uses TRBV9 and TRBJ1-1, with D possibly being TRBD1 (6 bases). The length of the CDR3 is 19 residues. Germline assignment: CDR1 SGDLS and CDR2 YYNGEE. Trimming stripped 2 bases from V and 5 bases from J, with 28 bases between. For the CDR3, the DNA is TGTGCCAGCAGCGTCACCCCGGAGGTAGGGGGACCCCTGAGAACTGAAGCTTTCTTT. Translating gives CASSVTPEVGGPLRTEAFF.

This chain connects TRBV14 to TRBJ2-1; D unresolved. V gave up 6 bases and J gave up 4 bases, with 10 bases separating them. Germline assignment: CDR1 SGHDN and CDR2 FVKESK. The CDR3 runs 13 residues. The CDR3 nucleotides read TGTGCCAGCAGGGAGACCTCGTACAATGAGCAGTTCTTC. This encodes CASRETSYNEQFF.